This TCR beta chain was recorded in a study of identical twins. Findings and limits, study-wide: Out-of-frame alpha sequences common to twins exhibited an excess of low generation probability. Recombination models fit unrelated individuals' TCR alpha sharing but underestimated twins'.

Notes on this clonotype: What it binds is unknown.

This CDR3 region has 14 residues. Trimming at V came to 7 bases and at J to 3 bases, leaving 6 bases not matched to a gene. Germline CDR1 reads MNHNS; CDR2 reads SASEGT. A universal primer site was created by template switching, with the cDNA bearing unique molecular identifiers. Via MiXCR, TCRdb re-called the 5' RACE reads, giving one row per CDR3 protein. The sample includes 1.5 million to 2 million distinct CDR3 sequences, under 35% of them seen just once. What was sequenced was cord blood. The sequence was collected from a newborn girl in good health. The genes are TRBV6-1 and TRBJ1-5, with 7 bases that match TRBD1. CDR3 amino acids: CASTPGTANQPQHF. In DNA, the CDR3 is TGTGCCAGCACCCCGGGGACAGCCAATCAGCCCCAGCATTTT.